This entry concerns a single T cell receptor (beta chain). The antigen is unknown. Via CD45RO/CCR7/CD25/CD127/CD95/CD27, cells of the CD4+ naive, central memory, regulatory and stem cell-like memory subsets were sorted. The data stem from a study of beta chain features in type 1 diabetes. Study-wide findings and caveats: Possible PCR preference for shorter templates applied equally to patients and controls.

J gave up 2 bases and V 10 bases, and 6 bases lay outside the gene matches. Germline V gene sequence: CDR1 MNHNS, CDR2 SASEGT. The CDR3 contains 13 residues. Since all of the isolated RNA was reverse transcribed, expressed TCRB transcripts were what got sequenced. An average of approximately 4 million reads was obtained for naive, central memory and regulatory T cell samples. The assay was immunoSEQ multiplex PCR, and TCRdb's table has in-frame clones only and misses some. The profile covers about 270,000 clones, with 12% to 15% appearing a single time and around 0.026% taken by the ten largest. This chain connects TRBV6-1 to TRBJ1-2; TRBD1 matches at 8 bases. The sample comprised naive CD4+ T cells from blood. The sequence derives from a woman aged 40 to 50 in good health. CDR3 coding DNA: TGTGCCACCCGGACAGGGCGAAACTATGGCTACACCTTC. Translated: CATRTGRNYGYTF.